The clone carrying this T cell receptor beta chain was recorded a few times. Healthy Caucasian donors formed the entire cohort. The sample originates from a study of identical twins. The CDR3 has 14 residues. Germline lookup yields CDR1 SGHRS and CDR2 YFSETQ. Between the trimmed V and J ends, which lost 4 bases and 6 bases, there was a span of 17 bases. The cDNA had a unique molecular identifier and a template-switch universal primer site. Each CDR3 protein gets one entry after TCRdb re-called the 5' RACE reads with MiXCR. The data contain some 460,000 distinct CDR3 sequences, 13% to 15% of them singletons. These data are also associated with another study on yellow fever vaccine responses in identical twins.

This clonotype originated in a young woman in good health. Sequences were obtained from CD4+ T cells sorted from blood. The rearrangement links TRBV5-1 to TRBJ2-7; TRBD1 or TRBD2 may be the D gene (6 bases each). The CDR3 here is CASSITGGGPEQYF. The CDR3 DNA reads as TGCGCCAGCAGCATAACAGGAGGGGGGCCCGAGCAGTACTTC.